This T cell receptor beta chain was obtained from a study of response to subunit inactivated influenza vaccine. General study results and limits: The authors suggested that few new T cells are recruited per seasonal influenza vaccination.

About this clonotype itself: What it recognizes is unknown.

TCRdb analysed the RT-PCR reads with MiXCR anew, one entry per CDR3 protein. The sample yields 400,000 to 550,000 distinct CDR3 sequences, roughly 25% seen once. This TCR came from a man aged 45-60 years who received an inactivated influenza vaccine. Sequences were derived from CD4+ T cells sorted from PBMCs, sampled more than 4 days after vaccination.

CDR3 region: CASSLDAPGQKNYGYTF. The CDR3 coding sequence is TGCGCCAGCAGCTTGGACGCTCCGGGACAGAAAAACTATGGCTACACCTTC. The chain links TRBV5-1 to TRBJ1-2, with 7 bases matching TRBD1. The CDR3 extends over 17 amino acids. Unmatched junction bases numbered 10, after V lost 0 bases and J lost 2 bases. In germline, CDR1 is SGHRS, CDR2 YFSETQ.